These 11 T cell receptor beta chains were sequenced from one sample in a study of T cell repertoires in cytomegalovirus infection. From the reads, TCRdb called clonotypes with MiXCR, one entry per CDR3 protein. The repertoire consists of 150,000 to 200,000 distinct CDR3 sequences, with 28% occurring once and the leading ten covering 31%. Sequencing was carried out using PBMCs. The receptor set was obtained from a human donor in good health (CMV status not recorded). Some clones in this sample may be carry-over from other donors' samples.

The genes are TRBV5-1 and TRBJ1-1; D remains ambiguous. This CDR3 spans 14 amino acids. Trimming left V 3 bases short and J 4 bases short, with 13 bases between. Germline V gene data show CDR1 as SGHRS and CDR2 as YFSETQ. DNA of the CDR3: TGCGCCAGCAGCTCCGCCCAAGGTCGCACTGAAGCTTTCTTT. This translates into CASSSAQGRTEAFF.

The chain links TRBV20-1 to TRBJ2-1; 7 bases agree with TRBD1. The junction had 10 bases not matched to a gene; V was cut back by 1 base and J by 4 bases. Germline CDR1 is DFQATT and CDR2 is SNEGSKA (reference sequence). CDR3 size: 16 residues. The CDR3 DNA follows: TGCAGTGCTAGAGGTTTAGGGACAGCGTCTTACAATGAGCAGTTCTTC. It yields the protein CSARGLGTASYNEQFF.

In this sample, this clonotype turned up a few times. The chain combines TRBV12-3 or TRBV12-4 with TRBJ1-2; maybe TRBD1 (6 bases). Trimming took off 5 bases at V and 7 bases at J, with 17 bases between the two ends. The length of the CDR3 is 14 residues. The CDR3 reads CASSLSWGAGGYTF. The DNA for the CDR3 is TGTGCCAGCAGTCTTTCATGGGGGGCAGGTGGCTACACCTTC.

This clonotype appeared once. The V and J genes are TRBV11-2 and TRBJ1-2; D unclear. This CDR3 comprises 13 residues. V was trimmed by 4 bases and J by 5 bases, leaving 11 bases between them. The germline CDR1 and CDR2 sequences are SGHAT and FQNNGV. Here the CDR3 DNA reads TGTGCCAGCAGCTCACAGACCAGTTATGGCTACACCTTC. Its protein product is CASSSQTSYGYTF.

The V and J genes are TRBV7-3 and TRBJ1-1; TRBD1 is a possible D gene (6 bases). V gave up 3 bases and J gave up 4 bases, with 12 bases separating them. CDR1 is SGHTA, CDR2 FQGTGA, per germline. CDR3 length: 14 amino acids. The chain's CDR3 is CASSLGGASTEAFF. The CDR3 DNA reads TGTGCCAGCAGCTTGGGGGGGGCTAGCACTGAAGCTTTCTTT.

This chain uses TRBV5-4 with TRBJ1-1; no clear D. Trimming removed 2 bases at V and 11 bases at J, with 16 bases between. There are 13 residues in the CDR3. The germline V gene encodes CDR1 SGHNT and CDR2 YYREEE (reference sequence). In DNA form, the CDR3 reads TGTGCCAGCAGCTTTGACCCCCCCGGGCTGGCTTTCTTT. Amino acids: CASSFDPPGLAFF. Filled out from reference TRBV5-4 and TRBJ1-1, the complete variable domain reads ETGVTQSPTHLIKTRGQQVTLRCSSQSGHNTVSWYQQALGQGPQFIFQYYREEENGRGNFPPRFSGLQFPNYSSELNVNALELDDSALYLCASSFDPPGLAFFGQGTRLTVV.

This clonotype was found many times. The rearrangement links TRBV7-2 to TRBJ2-1, with TRBD2 matching 10 bases. Germline V gene data show CDR1 as SGHTA and CDR2 as FQGNSA. V dropped 6 bases and J dropped 0; count of bases not matched to a gene: 8. The CDR3 totals 17 residues. For the CDR3, the DNA is TGTGCCAGCAGTCTTAGCGGGGGGCTCAGCTCCTACAATGAGCAGTTCTTC. It translates to CASSLSGGLSSYNEQFF.

This clonotype was counted only a few times. The rearrangement joins TRBV7-2 to TRBJ2-1, with D possibly called TRBD1 or TRBD2 (5 bases each). Germline V CDR1 and CDR2: SGHTA, FQGNSA. Between the trimmed V and J ends, which lost 1 base and 7 bases, there was a span of 29 bases. The CDR3 extends over 20 amino acids. This CDR3 reads CASSLVLGQFLGFWENEQFF. Written as DNA, the CDR3 is TGTGCCAGCAGCTTAGTCTTGGGGCAGTTCTTAGGTTTTTGGGAGAATGAGCAGTTCTTC. The complete variable domain, with remaining parts taken from reference TRBV7-2 and TRBJ2-1, reads GAGVSQSPSNKVTEKGKDVELRCDPISGHTALYWYRQSLGQGLEFLIYFQGNSAPDKSGLPSDRFSAERTGGSVSTLTIQRTQQEDSAVYLCASSLVLGQFLGFWENEQFFGPGTRLTVL.

The J gene is TRBJ1-3, the V gene TRBV18; TRBD1 agrees at 7 bases. Per the germline V gene, CDR1 is KGHSH and CDR2 is LQKENI. V shed 3 bases, J shed 2 bases, and the junction held 4 bases outside the gene matches. There are 15 residues in the CDR3. CDR3 residues: CASSPVTGTGNTIYF. The CDR3 DNA reads TGTGCCAGCTCACCGGTGACAGGGACTGGAAACACCATATATTTT.

This clonotype is a singleton in its sample. This may stem from a read error, because a much larger clone lies one nucleotide away. This chain links TRBV7-8 with TRBJ1-1; TRBD1 aligns across 7 bases. With V trimmed by 5 bases and J by 0 bases, 3 bases remained unmatched. The CDR3 sequence is 14 residues long. In germline, CDR1 is SGHVS, CDR2 FQNEAQ. CDR3 DNA sequence: TGTGCCAGCAGCGTGAGGGGGCTGAACACTGAAGCTTTCTTT. The encoded protein is CASSVRGLNTEAFF. Full variable domain (outside the CDR3, taken from reference TRBV7-8 and TRBJ1-1): GAGVSQSPRYKVAKRGQDVALRCDPISGHVSLFWYQQALGQGPEFLTYFQNEAQLDKSGLPSDRFFAERPEGSVSTLKIQRTQQEDSAVYLCASSVRGLNTEAFFGQGTRLTVV.

The chain carries TRBV5-8 and TRBJ1-1, with no clear D. The CDR3 is made up of 14 amino acids. In germline, CDR1 is SGHTS, CDR2 YDEGEE. With 2 bases removed from V and 9 bases from J, the gap between germline ends came to 17 bases. The CDR3, as DNA: TGTGCCAGCAGCTTTGGCAGCCAAGATATCAAAGCTTTCTTT. Its translation: CASSFGSQDIKAFF.